Listed below are T cell receptor beta chains from one sample, sequenced in a study of cytomegalovirus exposure and HLA in healthy donors. Method: immunoSEQ multiplex PCR; TCRdb's copy keeps in-frame clones and lacks some. The data contain about 150,000 clones, around 77% of them seen just once; the ten biggest clones take up 1%. The sequenced sample consisted of PBMCs. These receptors originate from a woman in her forties or fifties in good health and CMV-seropositive. CDR3s include the opening cysteine and the closing phenylalanine or tryptophan. Fields, in order: D gene, clone size, V gene, J gene, CDR3 DNA, CDR3 protein. The D gene is left open where the match is weak. Clone size, where shown, is once, few, many, or a class for clones that have expanded.

D gene: -
clone size: -
V gene: TRBV28
J gene: TRBJ1-1
CDR3 DNA: TGTGCCAGCAGCCGACTTCTTGGGAACACTGAAGCTTTCTTT
CDR3 protein: CASSRLLGNTEAFF

D gene: TRBD1
clone size: few
V gene: TRBV4-2
J gene: TRBJ1-6
CDR3 DNA: TGTGCCAGCAGCCAAACCGGGACAGGGAGCTATAATTCACCCCTCCACTTT
CDR3 protein: CASSQTGTGSYNSPLHF

D gene: -
clone size: -
V gene: TRBV6-5
J gene: TRBJ1-1
CDR3 DNA: TGTGCCAGCAGCCGCGGGACGGTCCTCGGAACTGAAGCTTTCTTT
CDR3 protein: CASSRGTVLGTEAFF

D gene: TRBD1
clone size: -
V gene: TRBV19
J gene: TRBJ1-1
CDR3 DNA: TGTGCCAGTAGGCTTAACAGGGGGCAAGAACGATTTAACACTGAAGCTTTCTTT
CDR3 protein: CASRLNRGQERFNTEAFF

D gene: -
clone size: -
V gene: TRBV7-9
J gene: TRBJ1-2
CDR3 DNA: TGTTCCAGCAGCTCGCTAGTCGTGTTAGCTAACTATGGCTACACCTTC
CDR3 protein: CSSSSLVVLANYGYTF

D gene: -
clone size: -
V gene: TRBV7-2
J gene: TRBJ1-6
CDR3 DNA: TGTGCCAGCACCAACCCTGGGAGAATTGGTTCACCCCTCCACTTT
CDR3 protein: CASTNPGRIGSPLHF

D gene: TRBD2
clone size: -
V gene: TRBV7-9
J gene: TRBJ2-1
CDR3 DNA: TGTGCCAGCAGCGCAAGACTAGCGGGTATCAATGAGCAGTTCTTC
CDR3 protein: CASSARLAGINEQFF

D gene: -
clone size: once
V gene: TRBV19
J gene: TRBJ1-1
CDR3 DNA: TGTGCCAGTAGTAAGACAGCGAACACTGAAGCTTTCTTT
CDR3 protein: CASSKTANTEAFF

D gene: -
clone size: once
V gene: TRBV28
J gene: TRBJ2-2
CDR3 DNA: TGTGCCAGCAGGAGCACCGGGGAGCTGTTTTTT
CDR3 protein: CASRSTGELFF

D gene: -
clone size: -
V gene: TRBV7-6
J gene: TRBJ1-5
CDR3 DNA: TGTGCCAGCAGCCCGGGGAGAGGGAATCAGCCCCAGCATTTT
CDR3 protein: CASSPGRGNQPQHF

D gene: -
clone size: once
V gene: TRBV5-6
J gene: TRBJ2-7
CDR3 DNA: TGTGCCAGCAGCTCAAAGGGACTGTCTTCGTACGAGCAGTACTTC
CDR3 protein: CASSSKGLSSYEQYF

D gene: -
clone size: -
V gene: TRBV29-1
J gene: TRBJ1-1
CDR3 DNA: TGCAGCGTTGACCCCGGTCGGAACACTGAAGCTTTCTTT
CDR3 protein: CSVDPGRNTEAFF

D gene: -
clone size: -
V gene: TRBV11-2
J gene: TRBJ2-5
CDR3 DNA: TGTGCCAGCAGCATCACTTACCGGACAGAAGTCCCAGAGACCCAGTACTTC
CDR3 protein: CASSITYRTEVPETQYF

D gene: -
clone size: few
V gene: TRBV7-9
J gene: TRBJ2-3
CDR3 DNA: TGTGCCAGCAGGGGCCTATACACAGATACGCAGTATTTT
CDR3 protein: CASRGLYTDTQYF

D gene: TRBD1
clone size: -
V gene: TRBV7-8
J gene: TRBJ1-1
CDR3 DNA: TGTGCCAGCAGCCGGACAGGCTTCTCTAGCATGAACACTGAAGCTTTCTTT
CDR3 protein: CASSRTGFSSMNTEAFF

D gene: -
clone size: -
V gene: TRBV29-1
J gene: TRBJ1-1
CDR3 DNA: TGCAGCGTTGAGGTACGGGGGGAGAATGAAGCTTTCTTT
CDR3 protein: CSVEVRGENEAFF

D gene: TRBD1
clone size: -
V gene: TRBV7-8
J gene: TRBJ2-1
CDR3 DNA: TGTGCCAGCAGCATAAGCCTGGACAGGGTAGCAGATGAGCAGTTCTTC
CDR3 protein: CASSISLDRVADEQFF

D gene: TRBD2
clone size: few
V gene: TRBV7-2
J gene: TRBJ2-1
CDR3 DNA: TGTGCCAGCACAGGGACTAGCGGGATCCTCAGGGAGCAGTTCTTC
CDR3 protein: CASTGTSGILREQFF

D gene: TRBD2
clone size: -
V gene: TRBV18
J gene: TRBJ2-1
CDR3 DNA: TGTGCCAGCTCGACCATTTTAGCGGGGCCCCAATCTTCTGAGCAGTTCTTC
CDR3 protein: CASSTILAGPQSSEQFF

D gene: TRBD1
clone size: -
V gene: TRBV5-6
J gene: TRBJ2-7
CDR3 DNA: TGTGCCAGCAGCGCGACAGGGGGCTTGGTTTACGAGCAGTACTTC
CDR3 protein: CASSATGGLVYEQYF

D gene: -
clone size: -
V gene: TRBV6-5
J gene: TRBJ2-7
CDR3 DNA: TGTGCCAGCAGTTACTCGACAGCCTCCTACGAGCAGTACTTC
CDR3 protein: CASSYSTASYEQYF

D gene: -
clone size: few
V gene: TRBV11-1
J gene: TRBJ1-2
CDR3 DNA: TGTGCCAGCTCCCGGGATGGATATGGCTACACCTTC
CDR3 protein: CASSRDGYGYTF

D gene: -
clone size: -
V gene: TRBV7-2
J gene: TRBJ2-3
CDR3 DNA: TGTGCCAGCAGCTTCTTATCTGGAGGGGGCCGGACAGATACGCAGTATTTT
CDR3 protein: CASSFLSGGGRTDTQYF

D gene: -
clone size: few
V gene: TRBV19
J gene: TRBJ2-5
CDR3 DNA: TGTGCCAGTAGTGTGGACAGCCAAGAGACCCAGTACTTC
CDR3 protein: CASSVDSQETQYF

D gene: -
clone size: -
V gene: TRBV7-3
J gene: TRBJ2-3
CDR3 DNA: TGTGCCAGCAGCTTAACGACAAGCACAGATACGCAGTATTTT
CDR3 protein: CASSLTTSTDTQYF

D gene: -
clone size: -
V gene: TRBV14
J gene: TRBJ2-5
CDR3 DNA: TGTGCCAGCAGCCAAACTATAAAGACCCAGTACTTC
CDR3 protein: CASSQTIKTQYF

D gene: -
clone size: -
V gene: TRBV7-9
J gene: TRBJ2-3
CDR3 DNA: TGTGCCAGCAGCTCCTTGGACTGGGCCGGGAACCCGGATACGCAGTATTTT
CDR3 protein: CASSSLDWAGNPDTQYF

D gene: TRBD1
clone size: -
V gene: TRBV28
J gene: TRBJ2-2
CDR3 DNA: TGTGCCAGCAGTTTAAGTCCACTAGGACAGGATAAGGGCGGGGAGCTGTTTTTT
CDR3 protein: CASSLSPLGQDKGGELFF

D gene: -
clone size: -
V gene: TRBV4-3
J gene: TRBJ1-6
CDR3 DNA: TGCGCCAGCAGCCTAGAAATACAGGGAGGGGGATATAATTCACCCCTCCACTTT
CDR3 protein: CASSLEIQGGGYNSPLHF

D gene: -
clone size: -
V gene: TRBV6-8
J gene: TRBJ2-3
CDR3 DNA: TGTGCCAGCGTTACTGATGTAGATACGCAGTATTTT
CDR3 protein: CASVTDVDTQYF

D gene: TRBD1
clone size: -
V gene: TRBV6-5
J gene: TRBJ1-1
CDR3 DNA: TGTGCCAGCAGTCTCGGGACAGTGAACACTGAAGCTTTCTTT
CDR3 protein: CASSLGTVNTEAFF

D gene: -
clone size: -
V gene: TRBV5-4
J gene: TRBJ2-6
CDR3 DNA: TGTGCCAGCAGGCGGACATCGGGCTCTGGGGCCAACGTCCTGACTTTC
CDR3 protein: CASRRTSGSGANVLTF

D gene: -
clone size: -
V gene: TRBV7-9
J gene: TRBJ1-2
CDR3 DNA: TGTTCCAGCAGCTTAAATCTCGACAGGATGGGCAACTATGGCTACACCTTC
CDR3 protein: CSSSLNLDRMGNYGYTF

D gene: -
clone size: -
V gene: TRBV18
J gene: TRBJ2-3
CDR3 DNA: TGTGCCAGCTCACCATACGGGACTAGCACAGATACGCAGTATTTT
CDR3 protein: CASSPYGTSTDTQYF

D gene: -
clone size: -
V gene: TRBV7-8
J gene: TRBJ2-1
CDR3 DNA: TGTGCCAGCAGCCCGGGAGACTACAATGAGCAGTTCTTC
CDR3 protein: CASSPGDYNEQFF

D gene: -
clone size: once
V gene: TRBV18
J gene: TRBJ2-1
CDR3 DNA: TGTGCCAGCTCACCAATACGGGCAGGGGCCTACAATGAGCAGTTCTTC
CDR3 protein: CASSPIRAGAYNEQFF

D gene: -
clone size: -
V gene: TRBV2
J gene: TRBJ1-1
CDR3 DNA: TGTGCCAGCAGCGGAGCTTTCTTT
CDR3 protein: CASSGAFF

D gene: -
clone size: -
V gene: TRBV14
J gene: TRBJ2-4
CDR3 DNA: TGTGCCAGCAGCCTAGGGGGAGGGCGCGACATTCAGTACTTC
CDR3 protein: CASSLGGGRDIQYF

D gene: TRBD1
clone size: few
V gene: TRBV6-4
J gene: TRBJ1-5
CDR3 DNA: TGTGCCAGCAGTCGGTTCGGGACAGGGTCGAATCAGCCCCAGCATTTT
CDR3 protein: CASSRFGTGSNQPQHF

D gene: TRBD1
clone size: -
V gene: TRBV19
J gene: TRBJ2-7
CDR3 DNA: TGTGCCAGCAGTAATAGACAGGGGGGTTTTTTCGAGCAGTACTTC
CDR3 protein: CASSNRQGGFFEQYF

D gene: -
clone size: -
V gene: TRBV7-2
J gene: TRBJ1-1
CDR3 DNA: TGTGCCAGCAGCTTAGCGGGCGGGGACCTGAACACTGAAGCTTTCTTT
CDR3 protein: CASSLAGGDLNTEAFF

D gene: -
clone size: -
V gene: TRBV6-1
J gene: TRBJ1-2
CDR3 DNA: TGTGCCAGCAGTGATGGGGCCCGCCTCTATGGCTACACCTTC
CDR3 protein: CASSDGARLYGYTF

D gene: TRBD1
clone size: few
V gene: TRBV2
J gene: TRBJ1-5
CDR3 DNA: TGTGCCAGCAGCGGACAGGGTGGCAATCAGCCCCAGCATTTT
CDR3 protein: CASSGQGGNQPQHF

D gene: -
clone size: -
V gene: TRBV5-8
J gene: TRBJ1-6
CDR3 DNA: TGTGCCAGCAGCTTGGATTGGCAGGGGCGGTCACCCCTCCACTTT
CDR3 protein: CASSLDWQGRSPLHF

D gene: -
clone size: once
V gene: TRBV4-3
J gene: TRBJ2-3
CDR3 DNA: TGCGCCAGCAGCCAAGCGTTCGGCGGGGGCACAGATACGCAGTATTTT
CDR3 protein: CASSQAFGGGTDTQYF

D gene: -
clone size: -
V gene: TRBV18
J gene: TRBJ2-3
CDR3 DNA: TGTGCCAGCTCACCCCTTGGCGGGGGCACAGATACGCAGTATTTT
CDR3 protein: CASSPLGGGTDTQYF

D gene: -
clone size: -
V gene: TRBV2
J gene: TRBJ1-1
CDR3 DNA: TGTGCCAGCAGTGAAGCGCTTCTAGTAGGTTTTGAAGCTTTCTTT
CDR3 protein: CASSEALLVGFEAFF

D gene: TRBD1
clone size: -
V gene: TRBV27
J gene: TRBJ2-5
CDR3 DNA: TGTGCCAGCAGTCTAGGACAGGGTGGGATAGAGACCCAGTACTTC
CDR3 protein: CASSLGQGGIETQYF

D gene: TRBD1
clone size: -
V gene: TRBV2
J gene: TRBJ2-7
CDR3 DNA: TGTGCCAGCTCGGGGGACAGGGTGGGCTACGAGCAGTACTTC
CDR3 protein: CASSGDRVGYEQYF

D gene: -
clone size: -
V gene: TRBV18
J gene: TRBJ2-3
CDR3 DNA: TGTGCCAGCTCCCAGTGGGCAAGCACAGATACGCAGTATTTT
CDR3 protein: CASSQWASTDTQYF

D gene: -
clone size: -
V gene: TRBV5-4
J gene: TRBJ2-1
CDR3 DNA: TGTGCCAGCAGCCGGAGGACTGATACCTACAATGAGCAGTTCTTC
CDR3 protein: CASSRRTDTYNEQFF

D gene: -
clone size: -
V gene: TRBV7-2
J gene: TRBJ2-1
CDR3 DNA: TGTGCCAGCAGCTTATTCGGGAGAGGTACCTACGATGAGCAGTTCTTC
CDR3 protein: CASSLFGRGTYDEQFF

D gene: TRBD2
clone size: -
V gene: TRBV6-5
J gene: TRBJ2-2
CDR3 DNA: TGTGCCAGCAGTTCCGCGGGAGTTCCCGGGGAGCTGTTTTTT
CDR3 protein: CASSSAGVPGELFF

D gene: -
clone size: -
V gene: TRBV28
J gene: TRBJ2-7
CDR3 DNA: TGTGCCAGCAGTTCCACAGGATACTCCAGCTCCTACGAGCAGTACTTC
CDR3 protein: CASSSTGYSSSYEQYF

D gene: -
clone size: few
V gene: TRBV19
J gene: TRBJ1-1
CDR3 DNA: TGTGCCAGTAGGTTGACAGGCGGACCTGAAGCTTTCTTT
CDR3 protein: CASRLTGGPEAFF

D gene: -
clone size: -
V gene: TRBV20-1
J gene: TRBJ1-1
CDR3 DNA: TGCAGTGCTCCACAGTTCACTGAAGCTTTCTTT
CDR3 protein: CSAPQFTEAFF